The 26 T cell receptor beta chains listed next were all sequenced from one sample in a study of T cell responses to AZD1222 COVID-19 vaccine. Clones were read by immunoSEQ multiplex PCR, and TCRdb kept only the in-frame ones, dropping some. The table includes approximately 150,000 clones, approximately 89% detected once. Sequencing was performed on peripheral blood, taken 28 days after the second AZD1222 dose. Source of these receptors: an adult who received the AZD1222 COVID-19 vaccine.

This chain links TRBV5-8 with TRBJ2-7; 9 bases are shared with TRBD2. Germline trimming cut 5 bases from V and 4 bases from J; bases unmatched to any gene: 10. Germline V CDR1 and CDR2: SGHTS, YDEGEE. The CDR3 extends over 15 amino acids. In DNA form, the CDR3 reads TGTGCCAGCAGGCAAGTTAGCGGGAGTAGGTACGAGCAGTACTTC. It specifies CASRQVSGSRYEQYF.

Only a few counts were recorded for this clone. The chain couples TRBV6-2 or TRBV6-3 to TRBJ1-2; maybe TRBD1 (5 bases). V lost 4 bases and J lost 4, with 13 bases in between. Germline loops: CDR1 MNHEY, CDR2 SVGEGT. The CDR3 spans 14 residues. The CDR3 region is CASSSPGGAYGYTF. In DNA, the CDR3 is TGTGCCAGCAGTTCCCCAGGAGGGGCCTATGGCTACACCTTC.

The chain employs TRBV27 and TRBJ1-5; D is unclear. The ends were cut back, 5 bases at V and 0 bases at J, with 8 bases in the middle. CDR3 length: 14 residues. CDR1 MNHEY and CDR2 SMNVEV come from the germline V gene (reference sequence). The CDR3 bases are TGTGCCAGCAGTGTAAAGAATAGCAATCAGCCCCAGCATTTT. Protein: CASSVKNSNQPQHF.

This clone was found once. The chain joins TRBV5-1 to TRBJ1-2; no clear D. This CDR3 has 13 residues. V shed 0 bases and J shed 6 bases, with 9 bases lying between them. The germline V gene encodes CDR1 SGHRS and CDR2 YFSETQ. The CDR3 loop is CASSLVGSHGYTF. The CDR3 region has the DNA TGCGCCAGCAGCTTGGTAGGATCCCATGGCTACACCTTC.

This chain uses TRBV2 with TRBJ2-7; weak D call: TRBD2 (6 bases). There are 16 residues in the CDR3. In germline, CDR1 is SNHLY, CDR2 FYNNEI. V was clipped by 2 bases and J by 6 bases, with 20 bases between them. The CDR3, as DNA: TGTGCCAGCAGTGAATTGAGACTAGGATACGCTGGCGAGCAGTACTTC. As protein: CASSELRLGYAGEQYF. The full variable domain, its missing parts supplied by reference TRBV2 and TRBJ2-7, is EPEVTQTPSHQVTQMGQEVILRCVPISNHLYFYWYRQILGQKVEFLVSFYNNEISEKSEIFDDQFSVERPDGSNFTLKIRSTKLEDSAMYFCASSELRLGYAGEQYFGPGTRLTVT.

CDR3: CASRSAPDTQYF. The CDR3 DNA sequence: TGTGCCAGCAGGTCAGCGCCAGATACGCAGTATTTT. The V and J genes are TRBV6-5 and TRBJ2-3; no clear D gene. Per the germline V gene, CDR1 is MNHEY and CDR2 is SVGAGI. The CDR3 extends over 12 amino acids. Deletions cut 6 bases from V and 4 bases from J, with 8 bases between.

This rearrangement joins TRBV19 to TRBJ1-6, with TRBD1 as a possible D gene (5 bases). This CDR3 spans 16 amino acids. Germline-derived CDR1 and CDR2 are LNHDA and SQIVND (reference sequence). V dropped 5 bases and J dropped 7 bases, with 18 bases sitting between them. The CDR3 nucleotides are TGTGCCAGTAGTGCGCGGGGGTCCTTCGGGAATTCACCCCTCCACTTT. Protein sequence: CASSARGSFGNSPLHF.

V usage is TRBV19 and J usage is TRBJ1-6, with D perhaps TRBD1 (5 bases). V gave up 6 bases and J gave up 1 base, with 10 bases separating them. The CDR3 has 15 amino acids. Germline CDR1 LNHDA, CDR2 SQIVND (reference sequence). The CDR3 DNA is TGTGCCAGTAGCGTGGGGGAATCCTATAATTCACCCCTCCACTTT. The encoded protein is CASSVGESYNSPLHF.

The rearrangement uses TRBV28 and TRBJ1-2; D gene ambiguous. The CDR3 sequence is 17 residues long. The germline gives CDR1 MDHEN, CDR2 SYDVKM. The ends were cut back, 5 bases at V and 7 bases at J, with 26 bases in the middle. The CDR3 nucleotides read TGTGCCAGCAGTCACCCCCCTTTTGACACGGGATTTTCTGGCTACACCTTC. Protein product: CASSHPPFDTGFSGYTF.

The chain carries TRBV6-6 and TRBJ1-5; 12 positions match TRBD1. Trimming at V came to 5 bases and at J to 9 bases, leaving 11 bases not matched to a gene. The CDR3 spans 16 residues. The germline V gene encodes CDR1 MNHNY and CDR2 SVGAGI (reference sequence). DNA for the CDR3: TGTGCCAGCAGTAGCCGGGACAGGGGGCCTTCTCGGCCCCAGCATTTT. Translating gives CASSSRDRGPSRPQHF.

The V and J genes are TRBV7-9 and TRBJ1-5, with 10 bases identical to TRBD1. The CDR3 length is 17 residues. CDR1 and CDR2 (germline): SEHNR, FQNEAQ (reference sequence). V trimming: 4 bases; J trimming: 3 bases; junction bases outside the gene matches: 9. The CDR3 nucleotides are TGTGCCAGCAGCTCCACCGACAGGGGGCAGATCAATCAGCCCCAGCATTTT. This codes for CASSSTDRGQINQPQHF.

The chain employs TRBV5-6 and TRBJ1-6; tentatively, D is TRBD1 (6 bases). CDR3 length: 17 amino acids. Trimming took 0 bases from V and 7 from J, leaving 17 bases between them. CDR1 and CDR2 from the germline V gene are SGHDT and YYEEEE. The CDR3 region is CASSLEGHPAGNSPLHF. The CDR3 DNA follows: TGTGCCAGCAGCTTGGAGGGACACCCGGCCGGAAATTCACCCCTCCACTTT.

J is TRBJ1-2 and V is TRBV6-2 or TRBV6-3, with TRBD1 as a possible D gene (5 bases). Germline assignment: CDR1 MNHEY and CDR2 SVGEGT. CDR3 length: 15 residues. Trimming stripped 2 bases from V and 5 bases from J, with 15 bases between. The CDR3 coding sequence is TGTGCCAGCAGTTACGAACCGGGACGTCAATATGGCTACACCTTC. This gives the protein CASSYEPGRQYGYTF.

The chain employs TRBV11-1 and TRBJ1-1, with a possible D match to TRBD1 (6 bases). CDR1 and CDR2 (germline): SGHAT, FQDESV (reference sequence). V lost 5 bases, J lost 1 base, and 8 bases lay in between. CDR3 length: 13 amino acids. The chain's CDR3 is CASSRGQNTEAFF. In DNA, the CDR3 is TGTGCCAGCAGCCGGGGACAGAACACTGAAGCTTTCTTT.

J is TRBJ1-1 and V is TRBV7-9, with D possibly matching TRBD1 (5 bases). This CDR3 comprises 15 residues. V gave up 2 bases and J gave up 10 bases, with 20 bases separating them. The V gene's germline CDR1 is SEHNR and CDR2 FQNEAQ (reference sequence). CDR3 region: CASSLSRLGLPGAFF. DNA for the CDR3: TGTGCCAGCAGCTTATCTAGGCTGGGACTACCAGGAGCTTTCTTT.

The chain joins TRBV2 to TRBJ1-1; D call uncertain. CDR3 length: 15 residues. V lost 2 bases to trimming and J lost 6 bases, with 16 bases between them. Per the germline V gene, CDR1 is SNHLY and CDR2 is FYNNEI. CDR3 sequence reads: CASSERPEGLPEAFF. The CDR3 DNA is TGTGCCAGCAGTGAACGACCCGAGGGTCTCCCTGAAGCTTTCTTT.

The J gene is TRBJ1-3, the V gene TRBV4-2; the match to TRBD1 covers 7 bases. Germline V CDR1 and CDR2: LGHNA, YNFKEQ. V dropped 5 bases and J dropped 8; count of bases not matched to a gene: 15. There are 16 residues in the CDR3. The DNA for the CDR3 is TGTGCCAGCAGCGGTGGACAGGAAACCTTCGGTGACACCATATATTTT. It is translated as CASSGGQETFGDTIYF.

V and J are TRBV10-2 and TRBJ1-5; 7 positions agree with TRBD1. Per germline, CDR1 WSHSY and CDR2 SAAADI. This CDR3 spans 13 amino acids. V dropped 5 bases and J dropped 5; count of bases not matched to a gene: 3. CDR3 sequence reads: CASSWDSDQPQHF. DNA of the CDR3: TGCGCCAGCAGTTGGGACAGTGATCAGCCCCAGCATTTT.

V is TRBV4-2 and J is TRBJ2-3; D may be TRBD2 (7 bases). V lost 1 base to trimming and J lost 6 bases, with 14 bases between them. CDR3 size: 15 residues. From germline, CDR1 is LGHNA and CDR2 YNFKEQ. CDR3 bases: TGTGCCAGCAGCCAAGGCGGGGGCTATTGGGATACGCAGTATTTT. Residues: CASSQGGGYWDTQYF.

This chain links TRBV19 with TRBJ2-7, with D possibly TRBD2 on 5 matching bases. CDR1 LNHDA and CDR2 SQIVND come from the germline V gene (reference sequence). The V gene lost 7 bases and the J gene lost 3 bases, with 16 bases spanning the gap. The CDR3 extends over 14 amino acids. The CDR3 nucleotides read TGTGCCAGTAATTCAGACGGACTGGACTACGAGCAGTACTTC. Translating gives CASNSDGLDYEQYF.

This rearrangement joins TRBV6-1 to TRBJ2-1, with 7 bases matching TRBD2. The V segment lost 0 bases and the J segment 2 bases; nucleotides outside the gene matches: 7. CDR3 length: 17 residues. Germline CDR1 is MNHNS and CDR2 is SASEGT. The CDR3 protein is CASSEALRGGPYNEQFF. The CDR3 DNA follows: TGTGCCAGCAGTGAAGCACTACGCGGGGGACCCTACAATGAGCAGTTCTTC.

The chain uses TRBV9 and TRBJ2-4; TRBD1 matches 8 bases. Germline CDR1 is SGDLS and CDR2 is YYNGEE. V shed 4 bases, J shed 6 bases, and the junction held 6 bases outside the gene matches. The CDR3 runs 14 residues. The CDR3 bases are TGTGCCAGCAGCCCCACAGGACAGGGAAACATTCAGTACTTC. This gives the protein CASSPTGQGNIQYF.

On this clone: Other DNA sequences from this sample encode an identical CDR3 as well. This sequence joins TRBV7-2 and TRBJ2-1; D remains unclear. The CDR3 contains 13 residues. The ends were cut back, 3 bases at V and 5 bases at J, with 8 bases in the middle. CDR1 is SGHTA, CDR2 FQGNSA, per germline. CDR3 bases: TGTGCCAGCAGCTTCGGACGAAACAATGAGCAGTTCTTC. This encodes CASSFGRNNEQFF.

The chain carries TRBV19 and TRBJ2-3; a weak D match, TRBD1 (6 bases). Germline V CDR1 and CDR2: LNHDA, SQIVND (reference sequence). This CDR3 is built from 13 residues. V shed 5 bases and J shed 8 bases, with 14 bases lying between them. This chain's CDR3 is CASSPGTRSTQYF. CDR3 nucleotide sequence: TGTGCCAGTAGTCCGGGGACACGGAGTACGCAGTATTTT.

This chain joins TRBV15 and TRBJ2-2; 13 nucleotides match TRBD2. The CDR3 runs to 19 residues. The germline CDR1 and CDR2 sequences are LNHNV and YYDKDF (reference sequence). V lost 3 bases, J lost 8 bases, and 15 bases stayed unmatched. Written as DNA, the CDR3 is TGTGCCACCAGCAGGGGTGAGCTGGGACTAGCGGGATTCCTGGGGGAGCTGTTTTTT. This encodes CATSRGELGLAGFLGELFF.

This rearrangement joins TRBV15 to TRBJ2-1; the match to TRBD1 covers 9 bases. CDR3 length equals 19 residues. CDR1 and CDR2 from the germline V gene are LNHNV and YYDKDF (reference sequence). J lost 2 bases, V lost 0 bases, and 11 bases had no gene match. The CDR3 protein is CATSREQGAEAHAYNEQFF. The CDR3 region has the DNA TGTGCCACCAGCAGAGAACAGGGGGCGGAGGCCCACGCCTACAATGAGCAGTTCTTC.